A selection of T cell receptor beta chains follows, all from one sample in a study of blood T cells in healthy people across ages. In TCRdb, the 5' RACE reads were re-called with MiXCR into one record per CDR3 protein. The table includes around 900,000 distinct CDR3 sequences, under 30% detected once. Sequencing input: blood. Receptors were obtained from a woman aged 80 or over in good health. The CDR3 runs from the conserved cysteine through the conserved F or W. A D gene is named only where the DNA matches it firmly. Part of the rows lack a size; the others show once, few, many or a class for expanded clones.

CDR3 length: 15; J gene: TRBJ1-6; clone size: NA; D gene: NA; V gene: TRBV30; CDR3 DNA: TGTGCCTGGAGTGTAACTCGGCTACAAAATTCACCCCTCCACTTT; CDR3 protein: CAWSVTRLQNSPLHF
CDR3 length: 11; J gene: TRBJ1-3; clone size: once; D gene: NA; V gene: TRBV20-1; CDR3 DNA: TGCAGTGCCTGGACAGGAAACACCATATATTTT; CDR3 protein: CSAWTGNTIYF
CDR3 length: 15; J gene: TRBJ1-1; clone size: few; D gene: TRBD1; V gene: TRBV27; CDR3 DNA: TGTGCCAGCAGCGTGGGACAGTGGTTGGACACTGAAGCTTTCTTT; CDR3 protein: CASSVGQWLDTEAFF
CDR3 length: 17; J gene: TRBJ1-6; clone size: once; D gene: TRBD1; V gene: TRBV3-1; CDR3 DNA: TGTGCCAGCAGCCATGGGGACAGGGGCTCTTATAATTCACCCCTCCACTTT; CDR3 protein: CASSHGDRGSYNSPLHF
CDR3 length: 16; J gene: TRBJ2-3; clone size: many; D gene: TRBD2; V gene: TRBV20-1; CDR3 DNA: TGCAGTGCCCAATCCTTAGCGGGGACCTCCACAGATACGCAGTATTTT; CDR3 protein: CSAQSLAGTSTDTQYF
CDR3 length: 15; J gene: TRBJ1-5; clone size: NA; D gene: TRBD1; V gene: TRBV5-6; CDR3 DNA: TGTGCCAGCAGCTTGTGGGACAGGGGGAATCAGCCCCAGCATTTT; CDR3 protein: CASSLWDRGNQPQHF
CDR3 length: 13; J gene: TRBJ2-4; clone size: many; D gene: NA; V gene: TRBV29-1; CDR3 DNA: TGCAGCGTTGAAGTCCAAGCCAAAAACATTCAGTACTTC; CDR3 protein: CSVEVQAKNIQYF
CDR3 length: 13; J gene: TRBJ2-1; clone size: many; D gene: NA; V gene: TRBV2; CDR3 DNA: TGTGCCAGCAGAGAGACCGAACTCAATGAGCAGTTCTTC; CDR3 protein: CASRETELNEQFF
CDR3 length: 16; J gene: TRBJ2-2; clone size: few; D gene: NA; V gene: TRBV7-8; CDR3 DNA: TGTGCCAGCAGCTTAGTGGTTTGGGGGAACACCGGGGAGCTGTTTTTT; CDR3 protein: CASSLVVWGNTGELFF
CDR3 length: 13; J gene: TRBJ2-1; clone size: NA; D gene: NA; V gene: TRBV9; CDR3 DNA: TGTGCCAGCTCCCCCCAATTGGAGAATGAGCAGTTCTTC; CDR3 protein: CASSPQLENEQFF
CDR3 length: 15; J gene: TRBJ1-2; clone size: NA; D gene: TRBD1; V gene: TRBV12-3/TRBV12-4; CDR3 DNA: TGTGCCAGCAGCCCAAACCCCGAGACAGGGGGCCCACTCACCTTC; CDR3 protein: CASSPNPETGGPLTF
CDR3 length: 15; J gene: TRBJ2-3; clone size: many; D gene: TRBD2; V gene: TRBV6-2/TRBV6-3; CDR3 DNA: TGTGCCAGCAGTCGCGGCGGGGGGGCTAGAGATACGCAGTATTTT; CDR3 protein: CASSRGGGARDTQYF
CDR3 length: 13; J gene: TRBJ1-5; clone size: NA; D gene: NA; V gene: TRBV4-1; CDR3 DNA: TGCGCCAGCAGCCCTCAACCCTACCAGCCCCAGCATTTT; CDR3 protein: CASSPQPYQPQHF
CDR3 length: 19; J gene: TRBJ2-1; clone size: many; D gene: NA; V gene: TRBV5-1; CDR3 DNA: TGCGCCAGCAGCTTGGAACAGGGCGCCTTCGGAAGTTCCTACAATGAGCAGTTCTTC; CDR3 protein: CASSLEQGAFGSSYNEQFF
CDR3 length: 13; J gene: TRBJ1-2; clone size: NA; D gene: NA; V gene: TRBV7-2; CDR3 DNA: TGTGCAGCCCGGTGGGGGGGCGCCTATGGCCACACCTTC; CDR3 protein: CAARWGGAYGHTF
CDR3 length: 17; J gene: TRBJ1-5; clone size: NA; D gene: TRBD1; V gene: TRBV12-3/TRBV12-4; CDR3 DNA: TGTGCCAGCAGTTTATACGGGAGGGGGCATAGCAATCAGCCCCAGCATTTT; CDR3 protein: CASSLYGRGHSNQPQHF
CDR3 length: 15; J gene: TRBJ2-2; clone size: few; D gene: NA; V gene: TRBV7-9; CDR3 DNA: TGTGCCAGCAGCTACTCGTCCAGAAACACCGGGGAGCTGTTTTTT; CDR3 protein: CASSYSSRNTGELFF
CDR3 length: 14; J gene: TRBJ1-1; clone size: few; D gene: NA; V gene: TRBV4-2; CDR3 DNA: TGTGCCAGCAGCCAGGCATGGGGGAACACTGAAGCTTTCTTT; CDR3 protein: CASSQAWGNTEAFF
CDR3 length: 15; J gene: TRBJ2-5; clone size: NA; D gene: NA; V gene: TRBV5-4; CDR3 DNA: TGTGCCAGCAGCTTGGATCAGGGGCCTCGAGAGACCCAGTACTTC; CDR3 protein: CASSLDQGPRETQYF
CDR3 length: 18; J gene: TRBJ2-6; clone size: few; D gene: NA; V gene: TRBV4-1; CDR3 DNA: TGCGCCAGCAGCCAAAGCCAGGCCAGGGTGGGTGGGGCCAACGTCCTGACTTTC; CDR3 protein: CASSQSQARVGGANVLTF
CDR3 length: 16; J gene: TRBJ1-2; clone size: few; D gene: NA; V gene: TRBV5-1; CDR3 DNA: TGCGCCAGCAGCTCCCAGGGGACGGCGGAGGTAGGGGGCTACACCTTC; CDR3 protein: CASSSQGTAEVGGYTF
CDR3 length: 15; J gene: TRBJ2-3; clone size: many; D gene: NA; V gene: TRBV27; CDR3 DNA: TGTGCCAGCTGGCCACTGGGGGGCCAGGTAGATACGCAGTATTTT; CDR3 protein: CASWPLGGQVDTQYF
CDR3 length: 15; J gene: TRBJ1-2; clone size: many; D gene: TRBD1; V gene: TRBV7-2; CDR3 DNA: TGTGCCAGCAGCTTAGATTCAGGGGGGGACTATGGCTACACCTTC; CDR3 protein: CASSLDSGGDYGYTF
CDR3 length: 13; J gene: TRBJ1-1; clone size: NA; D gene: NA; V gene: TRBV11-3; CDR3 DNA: TGTGCCAGCAGCTTAGATCAGGGGACTGAAGCTTTCTTT; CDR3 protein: CASSLDQGTEAFF
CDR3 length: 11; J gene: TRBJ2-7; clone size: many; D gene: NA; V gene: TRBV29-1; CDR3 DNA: TGCAGCGTTGAAGAGGGCTACGAGCAGTACTTC; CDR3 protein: CSVEEGYEQYF
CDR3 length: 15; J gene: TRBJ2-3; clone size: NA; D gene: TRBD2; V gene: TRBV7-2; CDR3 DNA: TGTGCCAGCAGCCCAGATAGCGGGGGCACAGATACGCAGTATTTT; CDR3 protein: CASSPDSGGTDTQYF
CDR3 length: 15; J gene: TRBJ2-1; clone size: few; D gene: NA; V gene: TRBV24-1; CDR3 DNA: TGTGCCACCAGTGACCCCGGGCAAGGGAGCAATGAGCAGTTCTTC; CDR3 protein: CATSDPGQGSNEQFF
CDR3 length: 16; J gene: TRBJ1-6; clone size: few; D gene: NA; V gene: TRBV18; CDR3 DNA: TGTGCCAGCTCACCTAGCTCGGGACGTGCTGATTCACCCCTCCACTTT; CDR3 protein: CASSPSSGRADSPLHF
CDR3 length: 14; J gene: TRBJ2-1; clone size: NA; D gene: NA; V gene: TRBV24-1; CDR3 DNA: TGTGCCACCAGTGTTGACAGGGGAGGGAATGAGCAGTTCTTC; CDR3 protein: CATSVDRGGNEQFF
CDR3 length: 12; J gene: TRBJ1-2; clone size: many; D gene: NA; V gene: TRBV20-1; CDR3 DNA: TGCAGTGCTAGAGGGGACGGCTATGGCTACACCTTC; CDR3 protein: CSARGDGYGYTF
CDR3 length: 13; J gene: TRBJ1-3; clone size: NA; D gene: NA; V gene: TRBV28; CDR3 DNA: TGTGCCAGCACGAGGGCGCGGGGAAACACCATATATTTT; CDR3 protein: CASTRARGNTIYF
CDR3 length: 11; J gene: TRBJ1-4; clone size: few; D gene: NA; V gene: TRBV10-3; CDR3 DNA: TGTGCCATAAAAGTTCGGGAAAAACTGTTTTTT; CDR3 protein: CAIKVREKLFF
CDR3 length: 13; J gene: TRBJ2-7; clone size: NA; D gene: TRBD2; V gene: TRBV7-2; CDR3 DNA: TGTGCCACCAATAGCGGGAGGGCCCACGAGCAGTACTTC; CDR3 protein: CATNSGRAHEQYF
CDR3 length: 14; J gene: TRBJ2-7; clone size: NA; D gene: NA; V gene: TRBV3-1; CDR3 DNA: TGTGCCAGCAGCCAAGCTGAAGGGTCCTACGAGCAGTACTTC; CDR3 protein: CASSQAEGSYEQYF
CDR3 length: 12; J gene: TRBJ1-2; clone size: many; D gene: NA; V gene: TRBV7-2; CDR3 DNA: TGTGCCGTCCGAGGAAGAGGCTATGGCTACACCTTC; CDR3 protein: CAVRGRGYGYTF
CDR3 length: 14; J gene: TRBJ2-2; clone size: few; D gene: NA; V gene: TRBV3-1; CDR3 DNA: TGTGCCAGCAGCCTGACGCAAAACACCGGGGAGCTGTTTTTT; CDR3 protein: CASSLTQNTGELFF
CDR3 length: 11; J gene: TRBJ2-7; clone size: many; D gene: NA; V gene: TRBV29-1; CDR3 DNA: TGCAGCGTTGGGGGTATAGCCGAGCAGTACTTC; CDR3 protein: CSVGGIAEQYF
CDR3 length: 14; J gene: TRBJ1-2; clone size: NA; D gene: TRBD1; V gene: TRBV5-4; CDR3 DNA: TGTGCCAGCAGCACCCAGACAGGGAACTATGACTACACCTTC; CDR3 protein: CASSTQTGNYDYTF
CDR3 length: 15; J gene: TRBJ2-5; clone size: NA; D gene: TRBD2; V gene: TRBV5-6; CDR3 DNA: TGTGCCAGCAGATCCCGCGGGGGGCCGGGGGAGACCCAGTACTTC; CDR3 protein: CASRSRGGPGETQYF
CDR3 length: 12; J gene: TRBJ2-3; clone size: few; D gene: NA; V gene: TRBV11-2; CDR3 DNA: TGTGCCAGCAGCCCGACTTGGGATACGCAGTATTTT; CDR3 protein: CASSPTWDTQYF
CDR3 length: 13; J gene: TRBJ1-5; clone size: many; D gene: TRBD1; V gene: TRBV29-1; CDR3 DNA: TGCAGCGTTGCGGGACAGCTCAATCAGCCCCAGCATTTT; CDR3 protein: CSVAGQLNQPQHF
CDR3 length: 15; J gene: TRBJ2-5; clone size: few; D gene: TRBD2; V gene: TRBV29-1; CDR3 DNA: TGCAGCGTTGAAGTAGGACTAGTGGGGGGAAATGAGCAGTACTTC; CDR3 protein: CSVEVGLVGGNEQYF
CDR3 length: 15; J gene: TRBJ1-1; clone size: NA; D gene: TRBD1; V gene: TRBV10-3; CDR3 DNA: TGTGCCATCAGTGACACAGGGGCCGGGAACACTGAAACTTTCTTT; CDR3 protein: CAISDTGAGNTETFF
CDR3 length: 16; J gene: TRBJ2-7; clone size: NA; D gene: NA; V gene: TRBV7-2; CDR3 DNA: TGTGCCAGCAGCCCGCTCCGCCCCCGGGACATCTACGAGCAGTACTTC; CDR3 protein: CASSPLRPRDIYEQYF